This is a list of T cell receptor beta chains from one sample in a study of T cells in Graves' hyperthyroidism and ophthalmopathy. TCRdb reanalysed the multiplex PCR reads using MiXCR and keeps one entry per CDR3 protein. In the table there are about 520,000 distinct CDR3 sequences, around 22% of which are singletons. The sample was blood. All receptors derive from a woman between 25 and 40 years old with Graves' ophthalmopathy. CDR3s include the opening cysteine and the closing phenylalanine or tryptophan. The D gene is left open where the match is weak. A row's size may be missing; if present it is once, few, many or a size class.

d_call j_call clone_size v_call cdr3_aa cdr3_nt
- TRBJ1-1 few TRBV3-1 CASSQARGGRNTEAFF TGTGCCAGCAGCCAAGCCCGGGGGGGACGGAACACTGAAGCTTTCTTT
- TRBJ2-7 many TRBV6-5 CASSYSRSGPAYEQYF TGTGCCAGCAGTTACTCCCGGTCCGGGCCTGCCTACGAGCAGTACTTC
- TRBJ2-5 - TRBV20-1 CSARLPSSRETQYF TGCAGTGCTAGACTCCCATCCTCAAGAGAGACCCAGTACTTC
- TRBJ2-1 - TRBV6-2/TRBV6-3 CASSYAENEQFF TGTGCCAGCAGTTACGCAGAGAATGAGCAGTTCTTC
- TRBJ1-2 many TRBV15 CATSRDRDRGYTF TGTGCCACCAGCAGAGACAGGGACCGTGGCTACACCTTC
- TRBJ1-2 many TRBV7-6 CASTPRGGQDYGYTF TGTGCCAGCACCCCCAGGGGAGGGCAGGACTATGGCTACACCTTC
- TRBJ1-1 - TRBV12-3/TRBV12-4 CASSIGTPEAFF TGTGCCAGCTCGATCGGGACACCCGAAGCTTTCTTT
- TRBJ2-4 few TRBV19 CASRNRVGQLNIQYF TGTGCCAGTAGAAACAGGGTTGGCCAGCTAAACATTCAGTACTTC
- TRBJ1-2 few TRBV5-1 CASSLGQRHGYTF TGCGCCAGCAGCTTGGGTCAAAGGCATGGCTACACCTTC
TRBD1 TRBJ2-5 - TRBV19 CASSEQGAGETQYF TGTGCCAGTAGCGAACAGGGGGCCGGGGAGACCCAGTACTTC
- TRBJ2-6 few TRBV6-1 CASTSDNSGANVLTF TGTGCCAGCACCTCTGACAACTCTGGGGCCAACGTCCTGACTTTC
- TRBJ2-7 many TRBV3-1 CASSQERGYHEQYF TGTGCCAGCAGCCAAGAGAGAGGGTACCACGAGCAGTACTTC
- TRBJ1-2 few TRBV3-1 CASSFRTAQLVYGYTF TGTGCCAGCAGCTTTCGGACAGCTCAATTAGTCTATGGCTACACCTTC
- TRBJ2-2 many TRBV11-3 CASSLPPPTNTGELFF TGTGCCAGCAGCTTACCCCCCCCGACAAACACCGGGGAGCTGTTTTTT
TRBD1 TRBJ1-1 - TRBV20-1 CSASGGLNTEAFF TGCAGTGCCTCAGGGGGGTTGAACACTGAAGCTTTCTTT
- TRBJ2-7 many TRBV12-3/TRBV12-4 CASSFGSFYEQYF TGTGCCAGCAGTTTTGGCTCTTTCTACGAGCAGTACTTC
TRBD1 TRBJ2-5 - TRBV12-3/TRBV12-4 CASSFGRTGNQETQYF TGTGCCAGCAGTTTTGGCAGGACAGGGAACCAAGAGACCCAGTACTTC
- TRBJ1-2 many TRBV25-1 CASSVDTGGYGYTF TGTGCCAGCAGTGTAGACACGGGGGGATATGGCTACACCTTC
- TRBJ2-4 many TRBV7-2 CASSLERNIQYF TGTGCCAGCAGCCTCGAAAGAAACATTCAGTACTTC
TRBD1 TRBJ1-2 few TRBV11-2 CASSSGGDRGDYGYTF TGTGCCAGCAGCTCTGGGGGTGACAGGGGTGACTATGGCTACACCTTC
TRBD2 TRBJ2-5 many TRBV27 CASSSTAGGLETQYF TGTGCCAGCAGTTCGACAGCGGGGGGGCTTGAGACCCAGTACTTC
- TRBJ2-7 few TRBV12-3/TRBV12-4 CASSEGTKNYYEQYF TGTGCCAGCAGCGAGGGGACGAAGAATTACTACGAGCAGTACTTC
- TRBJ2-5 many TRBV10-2 CASRGMETQYF TGCGCCAGCAGAGGCATGGAGACCCAGTACTTC
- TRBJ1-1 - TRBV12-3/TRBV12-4 CASSPGRPTEAFF TGTGCCAGCAGTCCAGGGAGGCCCACTGAAGCTTTCTTT
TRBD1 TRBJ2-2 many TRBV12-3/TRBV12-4 CASRFRQGNTGELFF TGTGCCAGCCGTTTTCGACAGGGGAACACCGGGGAGCTGTTTTTT
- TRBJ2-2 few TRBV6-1 CASTFKPGHSTGELFF TGTGCCAGCACCTTCAAACCCGGACATTCCACCGGGGAGCTGTTTTTT
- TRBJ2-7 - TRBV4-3 CASSQDLLPYEQYF TGCGCCAGCAGCCAAGATCTTTTGCCATACGAGCAGTACTTC
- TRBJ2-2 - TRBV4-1 CASSQTGDLITGELFF TGCGCCAGCAGCCAAACGGGGGATTTGATAACCGGGGAGCTGTTTTTT
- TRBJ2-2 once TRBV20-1 CSAGKPTGELFF TGCAGTGCAGGAAAGCCCACCGGGGAGCTGTTTTTT
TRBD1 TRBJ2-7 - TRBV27 CASSLYGTAFEQYF TGTGCCAGCAGTTTATATGGGACAGCCTTCGAGCAGTACTTC